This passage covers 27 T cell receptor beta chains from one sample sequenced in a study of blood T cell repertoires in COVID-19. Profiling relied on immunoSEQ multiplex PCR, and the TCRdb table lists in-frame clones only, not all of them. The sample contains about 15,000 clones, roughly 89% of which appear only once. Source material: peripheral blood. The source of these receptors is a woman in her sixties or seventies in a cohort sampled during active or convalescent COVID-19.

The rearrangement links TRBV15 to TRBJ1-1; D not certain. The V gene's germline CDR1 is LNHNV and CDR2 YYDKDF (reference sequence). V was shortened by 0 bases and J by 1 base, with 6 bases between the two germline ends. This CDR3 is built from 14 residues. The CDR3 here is CATSRDRGNTEAFF. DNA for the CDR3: TGTGCCACCAGCAGAGATCGGGGGAACACTGAAGCTTTCTTT.

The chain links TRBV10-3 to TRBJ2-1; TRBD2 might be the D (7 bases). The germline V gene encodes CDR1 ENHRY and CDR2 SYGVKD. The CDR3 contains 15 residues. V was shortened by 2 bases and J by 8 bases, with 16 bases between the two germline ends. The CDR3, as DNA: TGTGCCATCAGTGAGAGGGGGGGCCCGGCCCATGAGCAGTTCTTC. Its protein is CAISERGGPAHEQFF.

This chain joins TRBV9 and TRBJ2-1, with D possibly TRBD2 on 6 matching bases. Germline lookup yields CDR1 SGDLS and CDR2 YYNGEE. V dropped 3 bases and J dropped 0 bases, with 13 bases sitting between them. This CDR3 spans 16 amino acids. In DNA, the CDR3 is TGTGCCAGCAGCGCCTCGGGACTTCCCTCCTACAATGAGCAGTTCTTC. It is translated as CASSASGLPSYNEQFF.

CDR3 in DNA: TGTGCCGCTAGACAGGGGGCCTATGGCTACACCTTC. Its translation is CAARQGAYGYTF. This chain links TRBV28 with TRBJ1-2; 10 bases map to TRBD1. From germline, CDR1 is MDHEN and CDR2 SYDVKM. Trimming at V came to 11 bases and at J to 4 bases, leaving 4 bases not matched to a gene. The CDR3 runs 12 residues.

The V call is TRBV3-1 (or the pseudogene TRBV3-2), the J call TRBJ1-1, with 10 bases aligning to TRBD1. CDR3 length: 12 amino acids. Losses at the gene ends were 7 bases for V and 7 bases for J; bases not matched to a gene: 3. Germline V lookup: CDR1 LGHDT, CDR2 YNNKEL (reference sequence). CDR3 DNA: TGTGCCAGCACCGGGACAGGGGATGAAGCTTTCTTT. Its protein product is CASTGTGDEAFF.

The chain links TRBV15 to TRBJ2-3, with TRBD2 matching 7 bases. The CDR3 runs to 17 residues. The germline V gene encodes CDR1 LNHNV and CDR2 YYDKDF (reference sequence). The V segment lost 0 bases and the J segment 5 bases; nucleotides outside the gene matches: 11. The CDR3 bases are TGTGCCACCAGCAGAGATGGTGGGTTAGGGAGGGGAGATACGCAGTATTTT. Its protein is CATSRDGGLGRGDTQYF.

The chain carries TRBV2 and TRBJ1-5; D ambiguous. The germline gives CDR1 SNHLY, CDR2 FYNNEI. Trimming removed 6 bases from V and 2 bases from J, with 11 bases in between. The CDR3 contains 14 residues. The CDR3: CASSRIAGNQPQHF. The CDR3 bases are TGTGCCAGCAGCCGAATCGCAGGCAATCAGCCCCAGCATTTT.

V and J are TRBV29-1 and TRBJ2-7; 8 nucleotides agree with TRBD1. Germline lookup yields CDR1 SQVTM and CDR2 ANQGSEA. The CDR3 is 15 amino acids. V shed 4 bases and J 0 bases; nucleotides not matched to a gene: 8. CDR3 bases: TGCAGCGTTGGGGGGACAGGTCTGAGCTCCTACGAGCAGTACTTC. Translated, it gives CSVGGTGLSSYEQYF.

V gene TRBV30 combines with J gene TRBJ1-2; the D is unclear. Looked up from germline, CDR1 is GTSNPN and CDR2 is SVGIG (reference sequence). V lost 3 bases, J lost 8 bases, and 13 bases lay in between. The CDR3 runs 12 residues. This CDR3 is CAWSDDGGGYTF. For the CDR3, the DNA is TGTGCCTGGAGCGACGATGGAGGGGGCTACACCTTC.

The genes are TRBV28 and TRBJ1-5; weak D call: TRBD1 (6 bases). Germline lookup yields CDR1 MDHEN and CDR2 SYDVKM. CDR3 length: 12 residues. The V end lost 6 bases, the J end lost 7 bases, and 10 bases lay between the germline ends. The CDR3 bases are TGTGCCAGCAGCCGGGGACACCAGCCCCAGCATTTT. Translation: CASSRGHQPQHF.

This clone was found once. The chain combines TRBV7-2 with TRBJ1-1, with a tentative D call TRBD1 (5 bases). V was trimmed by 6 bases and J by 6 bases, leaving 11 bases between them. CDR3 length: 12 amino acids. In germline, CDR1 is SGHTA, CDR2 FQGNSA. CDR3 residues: CASRQVSPEAFF. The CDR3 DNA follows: TGTGCCAGCAGACAGGTTAGTCCTGAAGCTTTCTTT.

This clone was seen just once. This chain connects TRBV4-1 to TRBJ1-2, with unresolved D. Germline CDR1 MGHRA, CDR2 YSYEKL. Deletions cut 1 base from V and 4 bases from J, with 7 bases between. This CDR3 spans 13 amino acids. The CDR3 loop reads CASSQGHTYGYTF. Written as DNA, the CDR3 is TGCGCCAGCAGCCAAGGACATACCTATGGCTACACCTTC.

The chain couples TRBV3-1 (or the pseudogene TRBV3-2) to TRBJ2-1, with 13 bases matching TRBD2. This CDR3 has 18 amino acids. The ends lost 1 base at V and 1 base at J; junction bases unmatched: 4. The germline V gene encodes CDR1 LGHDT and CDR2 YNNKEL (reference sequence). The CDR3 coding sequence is TGTGCCAGCAGCCAAGTACTAGCGGGGGGGCCGTCCTACAATGAGCAGTTCTTC. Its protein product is CASSQVLAGGPSYNEQFF.

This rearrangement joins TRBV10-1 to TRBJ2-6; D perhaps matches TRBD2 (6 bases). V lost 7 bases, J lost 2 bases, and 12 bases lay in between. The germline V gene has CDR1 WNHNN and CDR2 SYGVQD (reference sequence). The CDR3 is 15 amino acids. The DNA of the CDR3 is TGCGCCAGCAAAGAAGGAGGGCCTGGGGCCAACGTCCTGACTTTC. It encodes CASKEGGPGANVLTF.

This CDR3 reads CASSPTPGRRAGSGANVLTF. For the CDR3, the DNA is TGTGCCAGCAGTCCAACCCCCGGGAGGCGGGCAGGCTCTGGGGCCAACGTCCTGACTTTC. The chain combines TRBV27 with TRBJ2-6; 7 positions agree with TRBD2. The CDR3 has 20 residues. Per germline, CDR1 MNHEY and CDR2 SMNVEV (reference sequence). The junction had 16 bases not matched to a gene; V was cut back by 5 bases and J by 0 bases.

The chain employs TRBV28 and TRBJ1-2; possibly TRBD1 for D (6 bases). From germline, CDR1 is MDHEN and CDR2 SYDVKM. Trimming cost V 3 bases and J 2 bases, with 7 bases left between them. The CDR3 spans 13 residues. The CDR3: CASSLQGNYGYTF. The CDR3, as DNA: TGTGCCAGCAGTTTGCAGGGGAACTATGGCTACACCTTC.

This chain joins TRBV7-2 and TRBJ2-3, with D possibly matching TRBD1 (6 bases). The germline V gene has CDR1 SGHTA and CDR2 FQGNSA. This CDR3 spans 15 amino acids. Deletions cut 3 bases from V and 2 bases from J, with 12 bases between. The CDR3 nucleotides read TGTGCCAGCAGCTTGACAGGCGCCCACACAGATACGCAGTATTTT. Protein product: CASSLTGAHTDTQYF.

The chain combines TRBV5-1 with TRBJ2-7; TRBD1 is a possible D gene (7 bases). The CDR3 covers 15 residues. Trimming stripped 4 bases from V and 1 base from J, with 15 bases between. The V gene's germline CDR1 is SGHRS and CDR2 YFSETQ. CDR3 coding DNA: TGCGCCAGCAGCGGACGGACAGGAGGGTCCTACGAGCAGTACTTC. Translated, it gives CASSGRTGGSYEQYF.

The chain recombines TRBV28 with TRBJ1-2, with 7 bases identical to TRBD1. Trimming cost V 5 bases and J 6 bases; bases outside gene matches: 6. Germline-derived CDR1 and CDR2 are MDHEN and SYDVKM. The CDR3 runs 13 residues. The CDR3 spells CASSPRQGHGYTF. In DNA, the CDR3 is TGTGCCAGCAGTCCCCGACAGGGTCATGGCTACACCTTC.

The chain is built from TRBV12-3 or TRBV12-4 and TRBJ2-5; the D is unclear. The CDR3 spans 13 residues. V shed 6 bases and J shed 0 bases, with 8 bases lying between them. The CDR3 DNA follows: TGTGCCAGCAGGATACTGTACCAAGAGACCCAGTACTTC. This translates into CASRILYQETQYF.

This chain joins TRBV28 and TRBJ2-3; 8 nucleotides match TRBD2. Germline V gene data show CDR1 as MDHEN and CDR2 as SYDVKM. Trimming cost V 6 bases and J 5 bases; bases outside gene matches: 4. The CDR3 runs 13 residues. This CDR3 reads CASSRGGIDTQYF. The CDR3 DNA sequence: TGTGCCAGCAGCCGGGGGGGGATAGATACGCAGTATTTT.

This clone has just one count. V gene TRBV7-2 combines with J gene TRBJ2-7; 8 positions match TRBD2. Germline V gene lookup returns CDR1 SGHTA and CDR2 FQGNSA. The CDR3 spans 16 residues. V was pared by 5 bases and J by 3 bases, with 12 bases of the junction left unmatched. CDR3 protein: CASSPGGARGIYEQYF. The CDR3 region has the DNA TGTGCCAGCAGCCCCGGGGGGGCGCGGGGGATCTACGAGCAGTACTTC.

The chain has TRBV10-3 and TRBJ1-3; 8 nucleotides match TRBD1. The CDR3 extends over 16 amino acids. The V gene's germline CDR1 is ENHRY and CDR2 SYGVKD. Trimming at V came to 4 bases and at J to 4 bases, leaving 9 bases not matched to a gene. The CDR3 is CAISGGTGTRGNTIYF. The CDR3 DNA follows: TGTGCCATCAGTGGAGGGACAGGAACGAGGGGAAACACCATATATTTT.

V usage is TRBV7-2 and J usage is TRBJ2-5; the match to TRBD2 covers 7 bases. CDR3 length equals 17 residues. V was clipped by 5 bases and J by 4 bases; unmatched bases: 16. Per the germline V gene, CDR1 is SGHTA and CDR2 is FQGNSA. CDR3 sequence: CASSRGVRRGRGETQYF. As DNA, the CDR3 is TGTGCCAGCAGCCGGGGGGTTAGGAGGGGACGCGGAGAGACCCAGTACTTC.

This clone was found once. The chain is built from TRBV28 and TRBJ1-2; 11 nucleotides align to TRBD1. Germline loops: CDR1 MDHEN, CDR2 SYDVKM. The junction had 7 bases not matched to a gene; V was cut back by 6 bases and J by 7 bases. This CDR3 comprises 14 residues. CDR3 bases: TGTGCCAGCAGGCAGGACAGGGGGCGGGGTGGCTACACCTTC. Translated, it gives CASRQDRGRGGYTF.

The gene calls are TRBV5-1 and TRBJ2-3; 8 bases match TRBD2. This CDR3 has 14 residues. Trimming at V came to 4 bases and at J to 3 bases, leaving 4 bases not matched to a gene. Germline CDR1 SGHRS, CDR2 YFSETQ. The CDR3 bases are TGCGCCAGCAGCCGGGGGGGAGGGACAGATACGCAGTATTTT. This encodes CASSRGGGTDTQYF.

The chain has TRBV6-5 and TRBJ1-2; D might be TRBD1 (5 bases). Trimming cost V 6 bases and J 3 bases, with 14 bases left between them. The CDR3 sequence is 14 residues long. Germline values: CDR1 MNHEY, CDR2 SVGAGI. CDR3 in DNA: TGTGCCAGCAGCTCAAAGACAGCGTACTATGGCTACACCTTC. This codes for CASSSKTAYYGYTF.